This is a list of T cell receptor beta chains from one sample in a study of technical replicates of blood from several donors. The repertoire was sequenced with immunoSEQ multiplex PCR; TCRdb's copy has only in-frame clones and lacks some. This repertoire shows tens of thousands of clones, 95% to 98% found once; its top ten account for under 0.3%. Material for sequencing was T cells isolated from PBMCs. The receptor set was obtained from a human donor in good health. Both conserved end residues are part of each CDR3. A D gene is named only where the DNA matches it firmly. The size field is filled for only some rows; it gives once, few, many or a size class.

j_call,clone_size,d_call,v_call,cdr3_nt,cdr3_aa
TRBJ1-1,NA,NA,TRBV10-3,TGTGCCATCAGTCCCGGGACAATGAACACTGAAGCTTTCTTT,CAISPGTMNTEAFF
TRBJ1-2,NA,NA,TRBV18,TGTGCCAGCTCACCACCGGGCGGGACTAACTATGGCTACACCTTC,CASSPPGGTNYGYTF
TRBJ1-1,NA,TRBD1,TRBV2,TGTGCCAGCAGGGGGACAGGGGGGTTAAAAGCTTTCTTT,CASRGTGGLKAFF
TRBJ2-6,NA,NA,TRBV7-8,TGTGCCAGCACCAGAGGGCAGCTCTCTGGGGCCAACGTCCTGACTTTC,CASTRGQLSGANVLTF
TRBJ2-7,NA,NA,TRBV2,TGTGCCAGCAGTCCCTTGGACAGAATCGCCTACGAGCAGTACTTC,CASSPLDRIAYEQYF
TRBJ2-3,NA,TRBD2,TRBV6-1,TGTGCCAGCAGTGATCCCTGGCTAGCGGGAGCCCTAGATACGCAGTATTTT,CASSDPWLAGALDTQYF
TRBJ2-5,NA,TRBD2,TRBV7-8,TGTGCCACATCTGGACTAGCGGGTCAGGAGACCCAGTACTTC,CATSGLAGQETQYF
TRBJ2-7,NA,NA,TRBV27,TGTGCCAGCAGGATTTCGCGGGAATCCCCCCACGAGCAGTACTTC,CASRISRESPHEQYF
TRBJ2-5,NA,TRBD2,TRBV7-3,TGTGCCAGCAGCTTAACTCCCTCCACGGGAGGGCAAGAGACCCAGTACTTC,CASSLTPSTGGQETQYF
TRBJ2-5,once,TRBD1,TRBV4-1,TGCGCCAGCAGCCTGGGACAGGCGATAAAGACCCAGTACTTC,CASSLGQAIKTQYF
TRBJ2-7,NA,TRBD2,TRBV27,TGTGCCAGCAGTCTACTAGCGGGGTTCTACGAGCAGTACTTC,CASSLLAGFYEQYF
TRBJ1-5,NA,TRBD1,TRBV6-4,TGTGCCAGCAGTGACAGAGGACAGGGGGACAATCAGCCCCAGCATTTT,CASSDRGQGDNQPQHF
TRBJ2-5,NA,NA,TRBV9,TGTGCCAGCAGCGTAGACCTAGAGGGAGAGACCCAGTACTTC,CASSVDLEGETQYF
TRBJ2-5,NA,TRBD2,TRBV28,TGTGCCGGTCAGCGGGAGGGCCTCGAAGAGACCCAGTACTTC,CAGQREGLEETQYF
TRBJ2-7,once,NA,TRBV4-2,TGTGCCAGCAGCCAAGTAGAATTCTACGAGCAGTACTTC,CASSQVEFYEQYF
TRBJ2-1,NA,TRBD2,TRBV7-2,TGTGCCAGCAGCTTAGCGAGCGGGATCAATGAGCAGTTCTTC,CASSLASGINEQFF
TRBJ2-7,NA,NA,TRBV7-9,TGTGCCAGCACGGAGCAGTACTTC,CASTEQYF
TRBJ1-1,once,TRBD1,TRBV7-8,TGTGCCAGCAGCTTGGGGACAGGGAACACTGAAGCTTTCTTT,CASSLGTGNTEAFF
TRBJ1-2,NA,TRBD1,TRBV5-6,TGTGCCAGCAGCTTACCCGGGACAGGGTCAGGGTACACCTTC,CASSLPGTGSGYTF
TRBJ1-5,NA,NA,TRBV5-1,TGCGCCAGCAGCTTGGACAGTGGGGCAAATCAGCCCCAGCATTTT,CASSLDSGANQPQHF
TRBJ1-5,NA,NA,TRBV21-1,TGTGCCAGCAGCGAGCCCGGGACATATTATCAGCCCCAGCATTTT,CASSEPGTYYQPQHF
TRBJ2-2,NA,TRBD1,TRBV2,TGTGCCAGCAGTGAGGGACAGGGCCGGAGGACCGGGGAGCTGTTTTTT,CASSEGQGRRTGELFF
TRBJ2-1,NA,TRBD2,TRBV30,TGTGCCTGGAGTCCATCTTTGACTAGCGGGAGAGGAGGTGAGCAGTTCTTC,CAWSPSLTSGRGGEQFF
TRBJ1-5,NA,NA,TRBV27,TGTGCCAGCAGTTTATGGGCAGGGGATCAGCCCCAGCATTTT,CASSLWAGDQPQHF
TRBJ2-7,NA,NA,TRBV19,TGTGCCAGTAGCCCCTTCTTAGGCGGCTCCTACGAGCAGTACTTC,CASSPFLGGSYEQYF
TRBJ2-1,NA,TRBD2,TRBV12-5,TGTGCTAGTGGTCCCCAGACTAGCGGGAGGGAGCAGTTCTTC,CASGPQTSGREQFF
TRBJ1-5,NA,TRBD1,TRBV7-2,TGTGCCAGCAGCTCGGACAGGGGTTTTAATCAGCCCCAGCATTTT,CASSSDRGFNQPQHF
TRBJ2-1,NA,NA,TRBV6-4,TGTGCCAGCAGTGACCAGAGGGGGAACAATGAGCAGTTCTTC,CASSDQRGNNEQFF
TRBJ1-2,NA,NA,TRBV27,TGTGCCAGCAGTCCAAATTTGACACCTAACTATGGCTACACCTTC,CASSPNLTPNYGYTF
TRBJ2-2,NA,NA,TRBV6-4,TGTGCCAGCAGTGACTCGCCGAGCACCGGGGAGCTGTTTTTT,CASSDSPSTGELFF
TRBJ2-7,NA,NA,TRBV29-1,TGCAGCGTGGGGGGACAGAGCTACGAGCAGTACTTC,CSVGGQSYEQYF
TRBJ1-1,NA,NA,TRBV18,TGTGCCAGCTCACTCCAGGGTCGACTGAACACTGAAGCTTTCTTT,CASSLQGRLNTEAFF
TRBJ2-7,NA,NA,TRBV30,TGTGCCTGGAACCCCCTTATAGCCCACGAGCAGTACTTC,CAWNPLIAHEQYF
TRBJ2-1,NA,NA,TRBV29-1,TGCAGCTTTTATCTAGTCAATGAGCAGTTCTTC,CSFYLVNEQFF
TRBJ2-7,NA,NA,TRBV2,TGTGCCGCGAAGAGTCTCCCCTCTAACTACGAGCAGTACTTC,CAAKSLPSNYEQYF
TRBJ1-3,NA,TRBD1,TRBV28,TGTGCCAGCAGTCCCCCCCGGACAGGGGTGGGTGGAAACACCATATATTTT,CASSPPRTGVGGNTIYF
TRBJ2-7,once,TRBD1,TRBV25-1,TGTGCCAGCAGTGTTCTCCCGGGACAGGGGGCCTCCTACGAGCAGTACTTC,CASSVLPGQGASYEQYF
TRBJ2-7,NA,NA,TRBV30,TGTGCCTGGACCCCAAGTGAGTACTACGAGCAGTACTTC,CAWTPSEYYEQYF
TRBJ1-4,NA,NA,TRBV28,TGTGCCACAAAGAAAGGGGTACAGGGTACTAATGAAAAACTGTTTTTT,CATKKGVQGTNEKLFF
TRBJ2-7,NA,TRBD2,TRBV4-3,TGCGCCAGCAGCCAGGATAGCGGGAGTAAAGGCTACGAGCAGTACTTC,CASSQDSGSKGYEQYF
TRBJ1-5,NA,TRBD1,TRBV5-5,TGTGCCAGCAGCTTGGATTTTAGTGGACAGGTAGGGAATCAGCCCCAGCATTTT,CASSLDFSGQVGNQPQHF
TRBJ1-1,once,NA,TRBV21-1,TGTGCCAGCAGCAACACAGGGGAAGCTACGAACACTGAAGCTTTCTTT,CASSNTGEATNTEAFF
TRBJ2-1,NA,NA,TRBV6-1,TGTGCCAGCAGTGTCCTAGCGACCTACAATGAGCAGTTCTTC,CASSVLATYNEQFF
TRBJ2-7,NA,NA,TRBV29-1,TGCAGCGCCCGGACTTACGAGCAGTACTTC,CSARTYEQYF
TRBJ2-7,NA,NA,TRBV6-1,TGTGCCAGCAGTGAAGTTATGAGGGAGACGGGGGAGCAGTACTTC,CASSEVMRETGEQYF
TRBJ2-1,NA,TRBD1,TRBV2,TGTGCCAGCAGTGAGCCGGACACAGGGGTTTACTACAATGAGCAGTTCTTC,CASSEPDTGVYYNEQFF
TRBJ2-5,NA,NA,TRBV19,TGTGCCAGTAAGGCGGGGCGGAGTTTCCAAGAGACCCAGTACTTC,CASKAGRSFQETQYF
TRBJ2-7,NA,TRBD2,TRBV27,TGTGCCAGCAGTTTATATTCCGGGAGGGTATTGGAGCAGTACTTC,CASSLYSGRVLEQYF
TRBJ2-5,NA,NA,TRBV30,TGTGCCTGGAGTTTCCCTGTTCAAGAGACCCAGTACTTC,CAWSFPVQETQYF
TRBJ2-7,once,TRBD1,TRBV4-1,TGCGCCAGCAGCCTCCGGGACAGGGGCGACGAGCAGTACTTC,CASSLRDRGDEQYF
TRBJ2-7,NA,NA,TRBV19,TGTGCCAGTAGTATTACATATTCCTACGAGCAGTACTTC,CASSITYSYEQYF
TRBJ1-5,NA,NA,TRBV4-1,TGCGCCAGCAGCCAAGAACGCGGCAGACAGCCCCAGCATTTT,CASSQERGRQPQHF
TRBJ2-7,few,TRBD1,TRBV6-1,TGTGCCAGCAGTGTGAATCCGGGACAGCGCTACGAGCAGTACTTC,CASSVNPGQRYEQYF
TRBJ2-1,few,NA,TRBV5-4,TGTGCCAGCAGCTTGCTTCTGGGGGCCAATGAGCAGTTCTTC,CASSLLLGANEQFF
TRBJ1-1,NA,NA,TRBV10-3,TGTGCCATCAGTGAGTCGGTAGTAGGGGGCACTGAAGCTTTCTTT,CAISESVVGGTEAFF
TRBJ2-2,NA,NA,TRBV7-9,TGTGCCAGCAGCTTAAGCACAGTAGGCACCGGGGAGCTGTTTTTT,CASSLSTVGTGELFF
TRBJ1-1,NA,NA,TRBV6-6,TGTGCCAGCAGTTACGGGACAGAAGCTTTCTTT,CASSYGTEAFF
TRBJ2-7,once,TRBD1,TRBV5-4,TGTGCCAGCAGCGCCGATACGACAGGGGGTTACGAGCAGTACTTC,CASSADTTGGYEQYF
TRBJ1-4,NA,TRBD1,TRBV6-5,TGTGCCAGCAGTTACATATTCGGACAGGGGAATGAAAAACTGTTTTTT,CASSYIFGQGNEKLFF
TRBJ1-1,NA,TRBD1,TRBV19,TGTGCCAGCCAGGGACAGGGGGCCGGAGCTTTCTTT,CASQGQGAGAFF